Below are 13 T cell receptor beta chains sequenced from a single sample in a study of metastatic and nonmetastatic thyroid tumors. No treatment had been given to any patient before thyroid surgery. TCRdb re-called the PCR reads via MiXCR. The sample consists of about 30,000 clones, roughly 25% of them appearing once. The specimen was blood. The receptor set was obtained from a female donor with papillary thyroid cancer or a benign thyroid nodule (not recorded which). Some clones in this sample may be carry-over from other donors' samples.

The table lists this clone with many counts. The chain employs TRBV28 and TRBJ1-5; no clear D gene. Trimming took off 2 bases at V and 13 bases at J, with 9 bases between the two ends. From germline, CDR1 is MDHEN and CDR2 SYDVKM. The CDR3 runs to 11 residues. The CDR3 region has the DNA TGTGCCAGCAGTTTACCGGGGTCTCAGCATTTT. The encoded protein is CASSLPGSQHF.

By share, this clone ranks as medium-sized. The chain employs TRBV6-2 or TRBV6-3 and TRBJ2-1, with 7 bases fitting TRBD2. This CDR3 spans 13 amino acids. The J segment lost 7 bases and the V segment lost 4 bases, leaving 4 bases of the junction unmatched. CDR1 is MNHEY and CDR2 is SVGEGT in the germline V gene. The CDR3 sequence: CASSSRAGNEQFF. The CDR3 bases are TGTGCCAGCAGTTCTCGAGCGGGGAATGAGCAGTTCTTC.

This clone is medium-sized in the sample. The chain recombines TRBV10-1 with TRBJ2-7, with D perhaps TRBD1 (6 bases). This CDR3 spans 12 amino acids. Trimming took off 5 bases at V and 3 bases at J, with 8 bases between the two ends. Germline CDR1 and CDR2: WNHNN and SYGVQD (reference sequence). In DNA, the CDR3 is TGCGCCAGCAGTAAGGGGGACTACGAGCAGTACTTC. Its translation is CASSKGDYEQYF.

This clone was recorded at least ten times. CDR3 DNA sequence: TGTGCCAGCAGTGCGGGACTTCACAATGAGCAGTTCTTC. Translated, it gives CASSAGLHNEQFF. This rearrangement joins TRBV6-4 to TRBJ2-1, with D possibly matching TRBD2 (6 bases). CDR3 size: 13 residues. V gave up 4 bases and J gave up 5 bases, with 9 bases separating them. Germline V gene data show CDR1 as MRHNA and CDR2 as SNTAGT.

V gene TRBV30 combines with J gene TRBJ1-2; D remains unclear. The germline V and J ends were trimmed by 0 bases and 5 bases, with 10 bases remaining between them. This CDR3 comprises 13 residues. CDR1 is GTSNPN, CDR2 SVGIG, per germline (reference sequence). The DNA of the CDR3 is TGTGCCTGGAGTGTACGTGCGCTATATGGCTACACCTTC. Encoded protein: CAWSVRALYGYTF.

The chain links TRBV5-1 to TRBJ2-2; possibly TRBD2 for D (5 bases). CDR1 SGHRS and CDR2 YFSETQ come from the germline V gene. Trimming left V 2 bases short and J 4 bases short, with 12 bases between. This CDR3 is 15 amino acids long. The CDR3 coding sequence is TGCGCCAGCAGCTTAATGGCGGCGGGCACCGGGGAGCTGTTTTTT. Its translation: CASSLMAAGTGELFF.

This clone has a single count. The chain joins TRBV18 to TRBJ1-4; TRBD1 aligns across 7 bases. With V trimmed by 3 bases and J by 6 bases, 4 bases remained unmatched. CDR3 length equals 14 residues. Per germline, CDR1 KGHSH and CDR2 LQKENI. The CDR3 sequence: CASSPGTVDEKLFF. CDR3 coding DNA: TGTGCCAGCTCACCCGGGACAGTAGATGAAAAACTGTTTTTT.

This clone was recorded at least ten times. CDR3 sequence: CASSLPRIYGYTF. In nucleotides, the CDR3 is TGTGCCAGCAGTTTGCCCCGGATCTATGGCTACACCTTC. The chain joins TRBV28 to TRBJ1-2; the D is unclear. V was shortened by 3 bases and J by 4 bases, with 9 bases between the two germline ends. The CDR3 is made up of 13 amino acids. The germline CDR1 and CDR2 sequences are MDHEN and SYDVKM.

The table lists this clone with many counts. The chain carries TRBV20-1 and TRBJ2-5; D not resolved. This CDR3 is 15 amino acids long. In germline, CDR1 is DFQATT, CDR2 SNEGSKA (reference sequence). V was shortened by 0 bases and J by 2 bases, with 13 bases between the two germline ends. The CDR3 reads CSARDSGGTQETQYF. The CDR3 nucleotides are TGCAGTGCTAGAGATTCGGGCGGAACACAAGAGACCCAGTACTTC.

Only a few counts were recorded for this clone. The J gene is TRBJ1-1, the V gene TRBV27; D gene ambiguous. CDR1 and CDR2 (germline): MNHEY, SMNVEV (reference sequence). The CDR3 is made up of 13 amino acids. The V gene lost 6 bases and the J gene lost 3 bases, with 11 bases spanning the gap. The CDR3 loop reads CASRNNRDTEAFF. CDR3 coding DNA: TGTGCCAGCAGAAATAACCGGGACACTGAAGCTTTCTTT.

This clone was counted many times. This chain uses TRBV11-1 with TRBJ2-1; 7 bases map to TRBD2. CDR3 length equals 16 residues. CDR1 and CDR2 from the germline V gene are SGHAT and FQDESV (reference sequence). The junction had 12 bases not matched to a gene; V was cut back by 2 bases and J by 8 bases. CDR3 residues: CASSLRLAGGIDEQFF. Here the CDR3 DNA reads TGTGCCAGCAGCTTAAGACTAGCTGGGGGTATAGATGAGCAGTTCTTC.

In this sample, this clone turned up many times. The chain couples TRBV20-1 to TRBJ2-7; D ambiguous. V was pared by 7 bases and J by 2 bases, with 15 bases between. Germline CDR1 is DFQATT and CDR2 is SNEGSKA (reference sequence). CDR3 length: 13 amino acids. Written as DNA, the CDR3 is TGCAGTGTCCCCCCGACATCTGCCTACGAGCAGTACTTC. Amino acids: CSVPPTSAYEQYF.

V gene TRBV30 combines with J gene TRBJ2-7; a weak D match, TRBD1 (5 bases). There are 12 residues in the CDR3. V was clipped by 2 bases and J by 5 bases, with 10 bases between them. Germline V gene data show CDR1 as GTSNPN and CDR2 as SVGIG (reference sequence). The CDR3 loop is CAWSRGWDEQYF. CDR3 nucleotide sequence: TGTGCCTGGAGTAGGGGATGGGACGAGCAGTACTTC.